This T cell receptor (beta chain) is from a study of T cells after yellow fever vaccination. Background on the study: Where fractions had low cell numbers, libraries were prepared from them with the SMART-Seq v4 Ultra Low Input RNA kit.

The sample holds a few counts of this clonotype. The antigen is unknown. Template switching with 5'RACE generated the TCR cDNA and added a universal primer site and UMIs. TCRdb re-analysed the 5' RACE reads in MiXCR, keeping a single row per CDR3 protein. The sample has some 350,000 distinct CDR3 sequences; 11% are singletons. Study conclusions and caveats: The study re-detected most primary-vaccination clones after the booster (roughly 95% CD4, around 89% CD8). A limited proportion of clonotypes was detected within both the CD4 and CD8 compartments.

The CDR3 runs to 13 residues. V was clipped by 4 bases and J by 4 bases, with 10 bases between them. Germline V lookup: CDR1 SGHTA, CDR2 FQGTGA. The TCR originated in a young man who received the YFV17D yellow fever vaccine. Sequences were derived from PBMCs, sampled on the day of the first yellow fever vaccination. This chain links TRBV7-3 with TRBJ1-1, with D maybe TRBD1 (6 bases). CDR3 sequence (DNA): TGTGCCAGCAGCTCTACAGGGAGCACTGAAGCTTTCTTT. This encodes CASSSTGSTEAFF. The full variable domain, in which reference TRBV7-3 and TRBJ1-1 provide the parts outside the CDR3, is GAGVSQTPSNKVTEKGKYVELRCDPISGHTALYWYRQSLGQGPEFLIYFQGTGAADDSGLPNDRFFAVRPEGSVSTLKIQRTERGDSAVYLCASSSTGSTEAFFGQGTRLTVV.